This TCR beta chain was identified during a study of beta chain features in type 1 diabetes. The study, taken as a whole, reports: Healthy donors had naive, central memory and Treg TCRB repertoires that appeared less similar than those seen among patients.

The CDR3 consists of 15 residues. In germline, CDR1 is SGHVS, CDR2 FNYEAQ. Trimming cost V 0 bases and J 1 base, with 6 bases left between them. This clone has just a few counts. Its antigen is still unknown. The authors reverse transcribed all of the isolated RNA, so sequencing captured expressed TCRB transcripts. Measured with immunoSEQ multiplex PCR; TCRdb has only the in-frame clones, and not every one. The sample includes about 300,000 clones, 7% to 9% of them seen just once. The chain has TRBV7-6 and TRBJ2-2; D is unclear. The sequencing sample was made of central memory CD4+ T cells from blood. The source of this sequence is a woman between 18 and 29 years old in good health. The CDR3 spells CASSLAGLNTGELFF. In DNA, the CDR3 is TGTGCCAGCAGCTTAGCAGGGCTGAACACCGGGGAGCTGTTTTTT.